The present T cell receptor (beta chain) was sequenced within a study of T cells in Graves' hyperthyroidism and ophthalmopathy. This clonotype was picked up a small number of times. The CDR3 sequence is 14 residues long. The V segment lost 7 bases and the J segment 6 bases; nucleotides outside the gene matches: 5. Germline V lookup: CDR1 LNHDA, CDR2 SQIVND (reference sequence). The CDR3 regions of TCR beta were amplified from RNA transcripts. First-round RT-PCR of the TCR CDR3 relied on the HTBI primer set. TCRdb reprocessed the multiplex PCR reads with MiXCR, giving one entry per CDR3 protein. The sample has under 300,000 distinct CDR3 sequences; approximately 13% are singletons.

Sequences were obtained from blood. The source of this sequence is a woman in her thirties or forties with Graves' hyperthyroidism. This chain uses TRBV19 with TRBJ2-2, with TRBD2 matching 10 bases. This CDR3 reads CASTLAGEAGELFF. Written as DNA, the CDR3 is TGTGCCAGTACCCTAGCGGGAGAGGCCGGGGAGCTGTTTTTT.